This T cell receptor beta chain came from a study of PD-L1 blockade in urothelial cancer. Study as a whole: The researchers analyzed blood 3 weeks (second dose) and 6 weeks after treatment start. Typically, measured as a median, blood samples had more than 110,000 T cells.

Produced via immunoSEQ multiplex PCR; TCRdb's table is partial and in-frame only. Of more than 45,000 clones detected, approximately 80% appear once; the ten largest clones hold approximately 8.2%. Specified time point: peripheral blood 6 weeks after treatment start. Patients were living with locally advanced or metastatic urothelial carcinoma. Samples spanned pretreatment and treatment, with 1 to 8 time points per patient. Trimming removed 8 bases from V and 3 bases from J; junction bases left unmatched: 13. The CDR3 spans 15 residues. Germline V lookup: CDR1 MNHNY, CDR2 SVGAGI (reference sequence). Source: PBMCs, taken around atezolizumab (anti-PD-L1) treatment. The V call is TRBV6-6, the J call TRBJ2-7; 7 bases are a match to TRBD1. This sequence was found in a man aged 65 to 85 with urothelial cancer. The CDR3 coding sequence is TGTGCCAGCGGAGATAGCCGGGACAGAGGCTACGAGCAGTACTTC. Protein: CASGDSRDRGYEQYF.